The sequence of this TCR beta chain was determined in a study of PD-1 blockade in classical Hodgkin lymphoma (dated by TCRdb to the early 2020s). For context, the study as a whole: Nivolumab dosing was 3 mg/kg intravenously every 2 weeks, continuing until either disease progression or unacceptable toxicity. To define a peripheral blood immune signature of response to PD-1 blockade in classical Hodgkin lymphoma, the study combined TCR beta sequencing with CyTOF.

The CDR3 holds 14 amino acids from the cysteine to the phenylalanine. The DNA shown is the 42-base CDR3, in frame from base 1. V and J are truncated by 6 bases and 3 bases respectively, leaving an intervening sequence of 14 bases. Based on the germline V gene (reference sequence), the CDR1 and CDR2 sequences are MNHEY and SMNVEV. Regarding this clone: Its antigen remains undetermined. The sample holds no much larger clone one base away, and base qualities are not on file.

General conclusions and limits of the study: CD4+ but not CD8+ TCR diversity rose significantly by C4D1 (p=0.0027 vs p=0.16), most apparent in complete responders (p=0.02). Lower diversity was observed in patients in whom nivolumab was started less than 1 year after ASCT, and these patients were excluded from later analyses so that confounding by immune reconstitution would be avoided. Newly diagnosed patients were reported to have lower baseline TCR diversity than healthy donors, and relapsed/refractory patients were reported to have lower baseline TCR diversity still. Among trial patients, those achieving complete response had baseline diversity similar to that of newly diagnosed patients, while diversity was significantly lower in partial responders and progressors. The study was restricted to a single clinical trial cohort, and the causes of repertoire differences, possibly disease activity or prior therapy, were left undefined.

The Qiagen DNeasy kit was used to extract genomic DNA from unsorted PBMCs and from the negatively selected CD4+ and CD8+ fractions. Amplification of TCR beta CDR3 regions was done by immunoSEQ multiplex PCR with primers that anneal to V and J segments. A synthetic immune receptor repertoire was used to minimize amplification bias, and remaining bias was computationally removed after sequencing. As for how the authors treated the data: Custom Python scripts were used to quantify repertoire diversity as the Shannon entropy index. Unsorted, CD4+ and CD8+ repertoires were examined separately, except in combined analyses, for which CD4+ and CD8+ sequences were merged in silico. Clonal expansion was defined as a frequency increase of at least 2-fold after treatment compared with C1D1, and clones undetected at baseline were assigned a pseudocount of 0.5. Singleton clones were defined as clones with 0 or 1 copy at C1D1, and non-singleton clones were defined as clones with 2 or more copies. Clones expanded in unsorted samples were assigned a CD4+, CD8+ or unknown annotation through matching of protein sequences in sorted samples from the same patient. Diversity changes from C1D1 to C4D1 were tested in paired samples using Wilcoxon tests. TCRdb took this table from immuneACCESS and kept in-frame rearrangements with V and J called. Such tables lack part of the clones; where checked against another copy, unresolved V genes explain under half of the gap, and the rest is unexplained. Clonal size and the V and J genes are those of that table, whereas D and trimming came from the DNA. The sample table records about 100,000 clones; over 70% of these occur just once. 9% to 15% of the sample goes to the ten largest clones.

The time point tag for this specimen amounts to: cycle 1 day 1 (C1D1), immediately before nivolumab initiation. All trial patients had relapsed after autologous stem cell transplantation, with cohorts A, B and C differing in prior brentuximab vedotin exposure. The trial cohort included more than 55 patients with relapsed/refractory classical Hodgkin lymphoma, and each patient had a best overall response of complete response, partial response or progressive disease. In the multi-cohort phase II CheckMate 205 trial, trial patients received single-agent nivolumab. An independent review committee assessed best overall response using the 2007 International Working Group response criteria. Trial PBMCs were obtained immediately prior to nivolumab initiation (C1D1) and on therapy at cycle 2 day 1 and cycle 4 day 1. Peripheral blood was collected in 8 mL Vacutainer Cell Preparation Tubes, from which PBMCs were isolated by centrifugation and then cryopreserved.

The rearrangement joined TRBV27 to TRBJ1-1, with the D gene uncertain. The source material was peripheral blood mononuclear cells (PBMCs), sampled at baseline. The receptor was isolated from a human donor with classical Hodgkin lymphoma. The CDR3 reads as follows: CASSESEADTEAFF. The base sequence is TGTGCCAGCAGCGAGAGCGAGGCTGACACTGAAGCTTTCTTT.